The 15 T cell receptor beta chains listed next were all sequenced from one sample in a study of identical twins. Via MiXCR, TCRdb re-called the 5' RACE reads, giving one row per CDR3 protein. Among about 530,000 distinct CDR3 sequences listed, around 24% were seen once. These data also featured in a second study, about yellow fever vaccine responses in identical twins.

Source material: CD4+ T cells sorted from blood. The receptors stem from a woman aged 18-29 years in good health.

This clonotype was picked up a small number of times. This rearrangement joins TRBV20-1 to TRBJ2-3; TRBD2 matches at 10 bases. The germline CDR1 and CDR2 sequences are DFQATT and SNEGSKA (reference sequence). The CDR3 is 13 amino acids. V shed 8 bases and J 6 bases; nucleotides not matched to a gene: 8. For the CDR3, the DNA is TGCAGTCCAGCGGGAGGGGGACGGGATACGCAGTATTTT. It encodes CSPAGGGRDTQYF.

This clonotype was observed a handful of times. The chain couples TRBV29-1 to TRBJ1-2; 9 bases are a match to TRBD1. Germline V gene data show CDR1 as SQVTM and CDR2 as ANQGSEA. This CDR3 region has 15 residues. The J segment lost 4 bases and the V segment lost 5 bases, leaving 11 bases of the junction unmatched. In DNA, the CDR3 is TGCAGCGTTCTCACAGGGGGCACCCATGGCTATGGCTACACCTTC. It encodes CSVLTGGTHGYGYTF.

This clonotype was picked up many times. The chain combines TRBV5-1 with TRBJ2-3, with TRBD2 matching 13 bases. The CDR3 is 17 amino acids. Trimming removed 5 bases from V and 2 bases from J; junction bases left unmatched: 8. Germline V gene lookup returns CDR1 SGHRS and CDR2 YFSETQ. The CDR3 sequence is CASSHGLAGAFTDTQYF. The CDR3 coding sequence is TGCGCCAGCAGTCATGGACTAGCGGGAGCCTTCACAGATACGCAGTATTTT.

This clonotype was counted ten times or more. The chain carries TRBV6-2 or TRBV6-3 and TRBJ2-1; 7 bases align to TRBD1. CDR1 and CDR2 from the germline V gene are MNHEY and SVGEGT. V was pared by 5 bases and J by 15 bases, with 10 bases of the junction left unmatched. The CDR3 consists of 12 residues. CDR3: CASSLPQGPGFF. CDR3 bases: TGTGCCAGCAGTCTCCCACAGGGGCCGGGGTTCTTC.

This clonotype appeared a few times. The genes are TRBV5-1 and TRBJ2-5, with TRBD2 matching 8 bases. The CDR3 has 15 residues. Per the germline V gene, CDR1 is SGHRS and CDR2 is YFSETQ. V lost 5 bases, J lost 5 bases, and 11 bases stayed unmatched. In DNA form, the CDR3 reads TGCGCCAGCAGTCCTACTAGCGGAGGGCAGGAGACCCAGTACTTC. This translates into CASSPTSGGQETQYF.

In its sample, this clonotype was seen a few times. The rearrangement joins TRBV11-2 to TRBJ2-3; D may match TRBD1 or TRBD2 (6 bases each). The CDR3 has 16 amino acids. The ends were cut back, 3 bases at V and 1 base at J, with 14 bases in the middle. Per germline, CDR1 SGHAT and CDR2 FQNNGV. CDR3 residues: CASSLEGGVGTDTQYF. Written as DNA, the CDR3 is TGTGCCAGCAGCTTGGAGGGGGGCGTAGGCACAGATACGCAGTATTTT.

The chain recombines TRBV7-9 with TRBJ2-7, with 9 bases that match TRBD2. The CDR3 runs 16 residues. The germline V gene has CDR1 SEHNR and CDR2 FQNEAQ (reference sequence). With 4 bases clipped from V and 6 bases from J, the junction kept 13 bases outside the gene matches. This CDR3 reads CASSSSGAGGSGEQYF. The CDR3 region has the DNA TGTGCCAGCAGCTCCAGTGGTGCGGGGGGGTCTGGCGAGCAGTACTTC.

This clonotype was picked up one time. The V and J genes are TRBV14 and TRBJ2-1; D is unresolved. This CDR3 spans 14 amino acids. V was shortened by 1 base and J by 6 bases, with 10 bases between the two germline ends. CDR1 and CDR2 from the germline V gene are SGHDN and FVKESK. CDR3 bases: TGTGCCAGCAGCCAAGTCCTCAGTGGCAATGAGCAGTTCTTC. It encodes CASSQVLSGNEQFF.

The V gene is TRBV12-3 or TRBV12-4, the J gene TRBJ1-2; 8 nucleotides line up with TRBD1. Unmatched junction bases numbered 7, after V lost 5 bases and J lost 8 bases. There are 13 residues in the CDR3. The CDR3 region is CASSPRTGRGYTF. In DNA, the CDR3 is TGTGCCAGCAGTCCCCGGACAGGGCGAGGCTACACCTTC.

DNA for the CDR3: TGTGCCAGCTCGGACAGAGTCTACGAGCAGTACGTC. Protein: CASSDRVYEQYV. The genes are TRBV6-2 or TRBV6-3 and TRBJ2-7, with a weak D call TRBD1 (6 bases). This CDR3 is built from 12 residues. V lost 8 bases to trimming and J lost 3 bases, with 11 bases between them. Germline CDR1 and CDR2: MNHEY and SVGEGT.

This clonotype was counted once. Written as DNA, the CDR3 is TGTGCCAGCAGCTTGGGACGGGGGCGGTCCACGGCGGGGGAGCTGTTTTTT. It specifies CASSLGRGRSTAGELFF. The chain links TRBV7-8 to TRBJ2-2, with D perhaps assigned TRBD1 or TRBD2 (6 bases each). V lost 3 bases and J 8 bases, leaving 22 bases between the germline ends. This CDR3 has 17 residues. Germline-derived CDR1 and CDR2 are SGHVS and FQNEAQ.

There are a few counts of this clonotype. The chain couples TRBV27 to TRBJ2-2, with a tentative D call TRBD2 (6 bases). The germline V gene encodes CDR1 MNHEY and CDR2 SMNVEV (reference sequence). V shed 8 bases and J shed 4 bases, with 20 bases lying between them. There are 16 residues in the CDR3. The CDR3 bases are TGTGCCAGCGGATTAAGCGAAGGTAGCGGCACCGGGGAGCTGTTTTTT. This sequence encodes CASGLSEGSGTGELFF.

The table lists this clonotype with a few counts. V and J are TRBV20-1 and TRBJ1-5; D is ambiguous. The V gene lost 3 bases and the J gene lost 9 bases, with 15 bases spanning the gap. This CDR3 contains 13 residues. Germline values: CDR1 DFQATT, CDR2 SNEGSKA (reference sequence). As DNA, the CDR3 is TGCAGTGCTAGGGCAGGTTCGGAAGCGCCCCAGCATTTT. Protein: CSARAGSEAPQHF.

V usage is TRBV20-1 and J usage is TRBJ2-1; 8 positions match TRBD2. The trim removed 0 bases at V and 10 bases at J, leaving 8 bases unmatched. The germline V gene has CDR1 DFQATT and CDR2 SNEGSKA (reference sequence). The CDR3 is 14 amino acids. CDR3 sequence reads: CSARETGGLWEQFF. Written as DNA, the CDR3 is TGCAGTGCTAGAGAGACGGGGGGGCTTTGGGAGCAGTTCTTC.

This chain links TRBV12-3 or TRBV12-4 with TRBJ1-1; D not resolved. Trimming took off 6 bases at V and 1 base at J, with 9 bases between the two ends. CDR3 size: 13 residues. The CDR3 reads CASRVSQNTEAFF. CDR3 sequence (DNA): TGTGCCAGCAGGGTCAGCCAGAACACTGAAGCTTTCTTT.